Listed here are 16 T cell receptor beta chains from one sample, sequenced in a study of T-cell memory formation after mild COVID-19. TCRdb re-analysed the 5' RACE reads in MiXCR, keeping a single row per CDR3 protein. The sample shows some 260,000 distinct CDR3 sequences, 15% to 20% of them seen only once. Material for sequencing was PBMCs or a T cell subset sorted from them (not recorded which). The receptors come from a man between 18 and 29 years old who had mild COVID-19 (a few samples of this study predate the infection). Cell type and time point are not known.

V gene TRBV6-6 combines with J gene TRBJ2-5; 9 bases match TRBD2. The CDR3 is made up of 15 amino acids. J gave up 7 bases and V 9 bases, and 15 bases lay outside the gene matches. Germline CDR1 and CDR2: MNHNY and SVGAGI (reference sequence). The CDR3 spells CASLGPASGEGTQYF. The CDR3 nucleotides are TGTGCCAGTCTCGGGCCTGCTAGCGGGGAGGGGACCCAGTACTTC.

The chain carries TRBV6-5 and TRBJ1-2; possible D gene TRBD1, 5 bases. There are 13 residues in the CDR3. The V and J ends lost 2 bases and 6 bases respectively, with 10 bases between them. Germline V gene data show CDR1 as MNHEY and CDR2 as SVGAGI. The CDR3 sequence is CASSYRDGHGYTF. CDR3 DNA: TGTGCCAGCAGTTACCGGGACGGGCATGGCTACACCTTC.

The chain employs TRBV7-9 and TRBJ1-4; D may be TRBD1 (5 bases). Trimming cost V 6 bases and J 8 bases, with 16 bases left between them. Germline CDR1 reads SEHNR; CDR2 reads FQNEAQ (reference sequence). This CDR3 has 14 residues. The chain's CDR3 is CASRYDSDGEKLFF. The CDR3 DNA sequence: TGTGCCAGCAGGTACGACAGCGACGGGGAAAAACTGTTTTTT.

The rearrangement links TRBV5-1 to TRBJ1-2, with D maybe TRBD1 (5 bases). The CDR3 totals 14 residues. Germline CDR1 is SGHRS and CDR2 is YFSETQ. V was shortened by 0 bases and J by 14 bases, with 20 bases between the two germline ends. CDR3 DNA: TGCGCCAGCAGCTTGGAGCCGCAGGGTTTCAATTGGACCTTC. This encodes CASSLEPQGFNWTF. Drawing the rest from reference TRBV5-1 and TRBJ1-2, the complete variable domain is KAGVTQTPRYLIKTRGQQVTLSCSPISGHRSVSWYQQTPGQGLQFLFEYFSETQRNKGNFPGRFSGRQFSNSRSEMNVSTLELGDSALYLCASSLEPQGFNWTFGSGTRLTVV.

The J gene is TRBJ2-1, the V gene TRBV7-2, with 7 bases aligning to TRBD2. Germline loops: CDR1 SGHTA, CDR2 FQGNSA. V lost 0 bases to trimming and J lost 11 bases; unmatched junction nucleotides: 7. This CDR3 spans 14 amino acids. CDR3: CASSLARGGGQQFF. In DNA, the CDR3 is TGTGCCAGCAGCTTAGCGAGGGGCGGGGGACAGCAGTTCTTC. Filled out from reference TRBV7-2 and TRBJ2-1, the complete variable domain reads GAGVSQSPSNKVTEKGKDVELRCDPISGHTALYWYRQSLGQGLEFLIYFQGNSAPDKSGLPSDRFSAERTGGSVSTLTIQRTQQEDSAVYLCASSLARGGGQQFFGPGTRLTVL.

This rearrangement joins TRBV6-1 to TRBJ2-1; D remains ambiguous. V dropped 6 bases and J dropped 4 bases, with 10 bases sitting between them. Germline V gives CDR1 MNHNS, CDR2 SASEGT. CDR3 length: 13 amino acids. CDR3 sequence: CASRRIEYNEQFF. Written as DNA, the CDR3 is TGTGCCAGCAGACGTATAGAGTACAATGAGCAGTTCTTC.

There are many counts of this clonotype. The chain joins TRBV15 to TRBJ2-5; D uncertain. CDR3 size: 12 residues. Germline V gives CDR1 LNHNV, CDR2 YYDKDF (reference sequence). V was clipped by 1 base and J by 5 bases, with 5 bases between them. The CDR3 bases are TGTGCCACCAGCAGAGTGGGCGAGACCCAGTACTTC. It is translated as CATSRVGETQYF.

The sample holds a few counts of this clonotype. V usage is TRBV24-1 and J usage is TRBJ2-6; D unclear. Germline V CDR1 and CDR2: KGHDR, SFDVKD. V dropped 7 bases and J dropped 4 bases, with 7 bases sitting between them. The CDR3 is made up of 13 amino acids. CDR3 DNA sequence: TGTGCCACCAGCAGGACCGGGGCCAACGTCCTGACTTTC. Protein: CATSRTGANVLTF.

This clonotype was recorded a few times. The genes are TRBV9 and TRBJ2-5, with TRBD1 matching 7 bases. Germline loops: CDR1 SGDLS, CDR2 YYNGEE. The length of the CDR3 is 14 residues. V was pared by 0 bases and J by 5 bases, with 4 bases of the junction left unmatched. The CDR3 loop is CASSVVGQSETQYF. DNA for the CDR3: TGTGCCAGCAGCGTAGTGGGACAGTCGGAGACCCAGTACTTC.

The chain has TRBV5-1 and TRBJ1-4; no definite D call. The V gene lost 0 bases and the J gene lost 0 bases, with 6 bases spanning the gap. CDR1 SGHRS and CDR2 YFSETQ come from the germline V gene. CDR3 length: 15 residues. The CDR3 bases are TGCGCCAGCAGCTTGGCGGGAGCAACTAATGAAAAACTGTTTTTT. Amino acids: CASSLAGATNEKLFF.

The rearrangement links TRBV6-2 or TRBV6-3 to TRBJ2-2; D is unresolved. Germline CDR1 and CDR2: MNHEY and SVGEGT. With 1 base removed from V and 2 bases from J, the gap between germline ends came to 2 bases. The CDR3 has 13 residues. The CDR3 sequence: CASSYYNTGELFF. DNA of the CDR3: TGTGCCAGCAGTTACTATAACACCGGGGAGCTGTTTTTT.

The rearrangement links TRBV5-4 to TRBJ2-7, with TRBD2 matching over 10 bases. The germline CDR1 and CDR2 sequences are SGHNT and YYREEE (reference sequence). V lost 1 base and J lost 4; bases outside the gene matches: 5. The CDR3 is made up of 15 amino acids. CDR3 in DNA: TGTGCCAGCAGCTTGTCGGCTAGCGGGGGATACGAGCAGTACTTC. Translating gives CASSLSASGGYEQYF.

Many counts were recorded for this clonotype. The V call is TRBV7-2, the J call TRBJ2-3; tentative D call: TRBD2 (6 bases). Germline assignment: CDR1 SGHTA and CDR2 FQGNSA. V shed 3 bases and J shed 9 bases, with 13 bases lying between them. This CDR3 is 13 amino acids long. As DNA, the CDR3 is TGTGCCAGCAGCTTGGAGGAGGGACCCACGCAGTATTTT. Translation: CASSLEEGPTQYF.

V is TRBV14 and J is TRBJ2-1; 8 bases align to TRBD1. J lost 4 bases, V lost 6 bases, and 8 bases had no gene match. This CDR3 has 15 residues. Germline assignment: CDR1 SGHDN and CDR2 FVKESK. The CDR3: CASRDDRGSYNEQFF. As DNA, the CDR3 is TGTGCCAGCAGAGATGACAGGGGTTCATACAATGAGCAGTTCTTC.

This clonotype came up a few times. CDR3 residues: CASSSRDAGYEQYF. As DNA, the CDR3 is TGCGCCAGCAGCTCCCGGGACGCAGGTTACGAGCAGTACTTC. The chain has TRBV5-1 and TRBJ2-7; D assignment may be TRBD1 or TRBD2 (5 bases each). There are 14 residues in the CDR3. Germline CDR1 and CDR2: SGHRS and YFSETQ. The V gene lost 3 bases and the J gene lost 4 bases, with 14 bases spanning the gap. Complete variable domain (other parts from reference TRBV5-1 and TRBJ2-7): KAGVTQTPRYLIKTRGQQVTLSCSPISGHRSVSWYQQTPGQGLQFLFEYFSETQRNKGNFPGRFSGRQFSNSRSEMNVSTLELGDSALYLCASSSRDAGYEQYFGPGTRLTVT.

The J gene is TRBJ2-1, the V gene TRBV28; D might be TRBD1 or TRBD2, each matching 5 bases. This CDR3 is 16 amino acids long. Germline-derived CDR1 and CDR2 are MDHEN and SYDVKM. The V end lost 2 bases, the J end lost 6 bases, and 17 bases lay between the germline ends. CDR3 residues: CASSLEGPSVGNEQFF. CDR3 coding DNA: TGTGCCAGCAGTTTAGAGGGACCCTCGGTCGGCAATGAGCAGTTCTTC.